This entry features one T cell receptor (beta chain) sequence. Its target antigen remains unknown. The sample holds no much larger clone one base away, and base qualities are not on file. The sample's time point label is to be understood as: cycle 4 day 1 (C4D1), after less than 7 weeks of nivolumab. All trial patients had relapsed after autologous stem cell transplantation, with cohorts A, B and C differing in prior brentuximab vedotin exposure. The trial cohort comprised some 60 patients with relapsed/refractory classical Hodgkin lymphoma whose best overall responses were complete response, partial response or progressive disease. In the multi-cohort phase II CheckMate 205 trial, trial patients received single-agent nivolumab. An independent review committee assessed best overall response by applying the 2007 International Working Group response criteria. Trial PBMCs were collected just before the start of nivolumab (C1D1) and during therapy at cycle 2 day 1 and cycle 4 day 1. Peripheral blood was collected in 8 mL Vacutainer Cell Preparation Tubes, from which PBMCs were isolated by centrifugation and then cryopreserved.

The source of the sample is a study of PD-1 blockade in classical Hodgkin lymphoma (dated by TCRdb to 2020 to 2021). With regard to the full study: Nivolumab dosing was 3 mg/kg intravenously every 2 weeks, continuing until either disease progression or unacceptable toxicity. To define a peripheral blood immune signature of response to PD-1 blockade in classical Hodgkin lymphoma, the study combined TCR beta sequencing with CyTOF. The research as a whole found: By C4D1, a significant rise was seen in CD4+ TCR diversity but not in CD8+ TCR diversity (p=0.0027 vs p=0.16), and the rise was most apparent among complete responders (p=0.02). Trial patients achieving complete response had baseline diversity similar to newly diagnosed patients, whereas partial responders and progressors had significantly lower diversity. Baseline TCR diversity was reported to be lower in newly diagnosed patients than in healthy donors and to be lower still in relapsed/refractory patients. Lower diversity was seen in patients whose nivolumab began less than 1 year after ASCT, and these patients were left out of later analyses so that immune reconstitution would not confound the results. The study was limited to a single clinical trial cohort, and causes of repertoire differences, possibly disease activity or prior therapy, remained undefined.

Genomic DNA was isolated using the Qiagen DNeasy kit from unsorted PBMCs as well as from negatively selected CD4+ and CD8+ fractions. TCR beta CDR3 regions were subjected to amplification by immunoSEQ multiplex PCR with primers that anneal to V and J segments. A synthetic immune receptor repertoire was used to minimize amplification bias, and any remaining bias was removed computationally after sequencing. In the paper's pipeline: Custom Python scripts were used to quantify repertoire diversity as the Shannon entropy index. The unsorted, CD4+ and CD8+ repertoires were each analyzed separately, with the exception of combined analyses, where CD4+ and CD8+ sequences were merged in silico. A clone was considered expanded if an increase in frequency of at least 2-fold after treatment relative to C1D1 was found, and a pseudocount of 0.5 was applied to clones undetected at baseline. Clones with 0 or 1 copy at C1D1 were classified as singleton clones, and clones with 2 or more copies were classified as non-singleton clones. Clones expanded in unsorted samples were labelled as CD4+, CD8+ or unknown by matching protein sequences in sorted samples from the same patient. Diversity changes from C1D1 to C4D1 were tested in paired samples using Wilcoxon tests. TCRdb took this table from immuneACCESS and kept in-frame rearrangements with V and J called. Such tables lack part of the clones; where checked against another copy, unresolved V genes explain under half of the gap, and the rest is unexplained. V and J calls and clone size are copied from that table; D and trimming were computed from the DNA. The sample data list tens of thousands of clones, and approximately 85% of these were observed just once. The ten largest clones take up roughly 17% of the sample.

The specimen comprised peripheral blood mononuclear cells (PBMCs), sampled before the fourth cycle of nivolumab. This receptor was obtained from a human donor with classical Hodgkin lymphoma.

Here is the DNA: TGTGCCAGCAGCCCGGGGGTACATGCTTTCTTT. It encodes CASSPGVHAFF. The rearrangement combines TRBV7-9 with TRBJ1-1; the D segment could be TRBD1, given 5 matching bases. The germline V gene (reference sequence) provides CDR1 SEHNR and CDR2 FQNEAQ. The CDR3 holds 11 amino acids from the cysteine to the phenylalanine. Only the CDR3 part of the read is kept: 33 bases, read in frame from the first base. V is clipped by 5 bases and J by 11 bases, and the sequence between their germline boundaries is 12 bases long.